These 19 T cell receptor beta chains were all obtained from the same sample, sequenced in a study of regulatory T cells in long-lasting Graves disease. iRepertoire HTBI primers and Arm-PCR of CDR3 regions built TCR beta libraries. MiXCR was run by TCRdb on the multiplex PCR reads, yielding one entry per CDR3 protein. Of some 200,000 distinct CDR3 sequences in the sample, roughly a fifth were seen once. Regarding time point: newly diagnosed GD, antithyroid drugs for less than 3 months. The authors made the TCR library using RNA they extracted from PBMCs. These data are also associated with another study on T cells in Graves' hyperthyroidism and ophthalmopathy.

Sequences were derived from peripheral blood mononuclear cells (PBMCs), sampled at new diagnosis, from a patient treated with antithyroid drugs. These receptor sequences come from a woman aged 25 to 39 with Graves disease.

This chain uses TRBV6-1 with TRBJ1-6; TRBD1 agrees at 8 bases. Germline CDR1 reads MNHNS; CDR2 reads SASEGT. The CDR3 is made up of 17 amino acids. V trimming: 6 bases; J trimming: 1 base; junction bases outside the gene matches: 8. The CDR3 bases are TGTGCCAGCAGGCCGGACAGGGCGGCGTCCTATAATTCACCCCTCCACTTT. Translation: CASRPDRAASYNSPLHF.

This clonotype was recorded at least ten times. V usage is TRBV28 and J usage is TRBJ1-1; D unclear. CDR3 length: 15 residues. The germline CDR1 and CDR2 sequences are MDHEN and SYDVKM. V was trimmed by 6 bases and J by 2 bases, leaving 16 bases between them. As DNA, the CDR3 is TGTGCCAGCAGCTCCCCTGGAGGCGCCAACACTGAAGCTTTCTTT. Amino acid sequence: CASSSPGGANTEAFF. Using reference TRBV28 and TRBJ1-1 for the parts outside the CDR3, the full variable domain is DVKVTQSSRYLVKRTGEKVFLECVQDMDHENMFWYRQDPGLGLRLIYFSYDVKMKEKGDIPEGYSVSREKKERFSLILESASTNQTSMYLCASSSPGGANTEAFFGQGTRLTVV.

This clonotype was seen many times. The V and J genes are TRBV6-1 and TRBJ1-1, with a possible D match to TRBD1 (5 bases). Trimming cost V 6 bases and J 4 bases, with 18 bases left between them. The germline gives CDR1 MNHNS, CDR2 SASEGT. The CDR3 is 15 amino acids. In DNA, the CDR3 is TGTGCCAGCAGCCCCTGGCAGGGAGTCGGCACTGAAGCTTTCTTT. It encodes CASSPWQGVGTEAFF.

This clonotype was observed a few times. V and J are TRBV7-9 and TRBJ1-2; 10 nucleotides line up with TRBD1. This CDR3 is built from 14 residues. Germline values: CDR1 SEHNR, CDR2 FQNEAQ (reference sequence). The junction had 4 bases not matched to a gene; V was cut back by 5 bases and J by 4 bases. The CDR3 bases are TGTGCCAGCAGCGCGGGACAGGGGCTCTATGGCTACACCTTC. This encodes CASSAGQGLYGYTF. Combining the CDR3 with reference TRBV7-9 and TRBJ1-2 gives the whole variable domain DTGVSQNPRHKITKRGQNVTFRCDPISEHNRLYWYRQTLGQGPEFLTYFQNEAQLEKSRLLSDRFSAERPKGSFSTLEIQRTEQGDSAMYLCASSAGQGLYGYTFGSGTRLTVV.

This clonotype was detected ten times or more. The genes are TRBV20-1 and TRBJ2-3; 10 positions match TRBD2. This CDR3 has 16 amino acids. V gave up 0 bases and J gave up 3 bases; unmatched junction bases: 6. Germline V CDR1 and CDR2: DFQATT, SNEGSKA (reference sequence). In DNA form, the CDR3 reads TGCAGTGCTAGAGACGTGACTAGCGGGCGGACAGATACGCAGTATTTT. Translating it yields CSARDVTSGRTDTQYF.

This clonotype was observed at least ten times. The gene calls are TRBV5-1 and TRBJ2-1; 11 bases map to TRBD2. The germline V gene has CDR1 SGHRS and CDR2 YFSETQ. The CDR3 loop spans 17 amino acids. Trimming cost V 4 bases and J 7 bases; bases outside gene matches: 13. In nucleotides, the CDR3 is TGCGCCAGCAGCCCCGGACCGGGCGCTAGCGGGAGGAATGAGCAGTTCTTC. Its protein product is CASSPGPGASGRNEQFF.

At least ten counts were recorded for this clonotype. The CDR3 protein is CASSLKDRPSLEQYF. The CDR3 DNA reads as TGTGCCAGCAGTTTAAAGGACCGCCCCTCTCTCGAGCAGTACTTC. The gene calls are TRBV27 and TRBJ2-7; D is undetermined. The ends were cut back, 2 bases at V and 6 bases at J, with 17 bases in the middle. CDR1 and CDR2 (germline): MNHEY, SMNVEV (reference sequence). CDR3 length: 15 residues.

This clonotype has more than one count but fewer than ten. The V gene is TRBV9, the J gene TRBJ1-4; TRBD1 matches 9 bases. CDR1 is SGDLS and CDR2 is YYNGEE in the germline V gene. This CDR3 has 14 residues. J lost 8 bases, V lost 0 bases, and 2 bases had no gene match. This CDR3 is CASSVGQGEEKLFF. The CDR3, as DNA: TGTGCCAGCAGCGTAGGACAGGGGGAAGAAAAACTGTTTTTT.

This clonotype was observed at least ten times. CDR3: CATSGTPANPRQIGYTF. The CDR3 nucleotides read TGTGCCACCAGTGGAACACCCGCAAACCCGCGTCAAATCGGCTACACCTTC. J is TRBJ1-2 and V is TRBV24-1; D gene unclear. Looked up from germline, CDR1 is KGHDR and CDR2 is SFDVKD. Trimming removed 5 bases at V and 8 bases at J, with 26 bases between. The CDR3 loop spans 17 amino acids.

This clonotype was counted ten times or more. This sequence joins TRBV27 and TRBJ1-5; weak D call: TRBD1 (5 bases). Germline V lookup: CDR1 MNHEY, CDR2 SMNVEV (reference sequence). The CDR3 runs 17 residues. Trimming shortened V by 1 base and J by 2 bases, and 15 bases separated the two germline ends. CDR3 in amino acids: CASSLYGGMLGNQPQHF. The CDR3 DNA reads as TGTGCCAGCAGTTTATATGGGGGTATGCTAGGCAATCAGCCCCAGCATTTT.

In its sample, this clonotype was seen many times. V usage is TRBV30 and J usage is TRBJ1-5; no reliable D call. This CDR3 is 13 amino acids long. The germline CDR1 and CDR2 sequences are GTSNPN and SVGIG (reference sequence). V lost 1 base to trimming and J lost 2 bases, with 6 bases between them. The chain's CDR3 is CAWSDQRNQPQHF. CDR3 in DNA: TGTGCCTGGAGTGACCAGCGCAATCAGCCCCAGCATTTT.

Ten or more counts support this clonotype. The chain uses TRBV5-6 and TRBJ1-2, with D tentatively TRBD1 (6 bases). Germline V CDR1 and CDR2: SGHDT, YYEEEE. This CDR3 region has 11 residues. V shed 4 bases and J shed 8 bases, with 9 bases lying between them. CDR3 protein: CASSVTGGYTF. CDR3 coding DNA: TGTGCCAGCAGCGTAACAGGGGGCTACACCTTC.

This clonotype was seen many times. V is TRBV29-1 and J is TRBJ1-1; D is ambiguous. This CDR3 region has 12 residues. Trimming took off 4 bases at V and 3 bases at J, with 9 bases between the two ends. The germline CDR1 and CDR2 sequences are SQVTM and ANQGSEA. The CDR3 DNA is TGCAGCGTTGGGAGGCGGGACACTGAAGCTTTCTTT. Translated: CSVGRRDTEAFF.

This clonotype was picked up many times. The chain is built from TRBV5-1 and TRBJ2-2; 12 nucleotides agree with TRBD2. Germline V gene data show CDR1 as SGHRS and CDR2 as YFSETQ. With V trimmed by 2 bases and J by 4 bases, 6 bases remained unmatched. The CDR3 length is 17 residues. CDR3 sequence reads: CASSFFRTSGVTGELFF. The CDR3 region has the DNA TGCGCCAGCAGCTTCTTCCGGACTAGCGGGGTCACCGGGGAGCTGTTTTTT.

J is TRBJ2-4 and V is TRBV5-1; 9 nucleotides agree with TRBD2. CDR1 is SGHRS and CDR2 is YFSETQ in the germline V gene. This CDR3 spans 14 amino acids. The J segment lost 8 bases and the V segment lost 4 bases, leaving 7 bases of the junction unmatched. The CDR3 spells CASSRGLAGDIQYF. For the CDR3, the DNA is TGCGCCAGCAGCCGGGGACTAGCTGGGGACATTCAGTACTTC.

This rearrangement joins TRBV28 to TRBJ2-7, with D possibly TRBD1 on 5 matching bases. The germline gives CDR1 MDHEN, CDR2 SYDVKM. The V end lost 6 bases, the J end lost 3 bases, and 18 bases lay between the germline ends. This CDR3 is 15 amino acids long. Here the CDR3 reads CASRPQTGLGYEQYF. The CDR3 DNA reads TGTGCCAGCAGACCACAAACAGGTCTCGGCTACGAGCAGTACTTC.

In this sample, this clonotype turned up many times. The chain carries TRBV28 and TRBJ1-4, with a possible D match to TRBD1 (5 bases). V lost 2 bases and J lost 4, with 8 bases in between. Germline CDR1 is MDHEN and CDR2 is SYDVKM. This CDR3 is built from 14 residues. The CDR3 DNA follows: TGTGCCAGCAGTTTAGGGGGGATTAATGAAAAACTGTTTTTT. Translation gives CASSLGGINEKLFF.

This clonotype was counted ten times or more. V and J are TRBV30 and TRBJ1-1; 7 bases fit TRBD1. CDR3 length: 12 residues. J was trimmed by 6 bases and V by 4 bases; bases with no gene match: 5. Germline lookup yields CDR1 GTSNPN and CDR2 SVGIG (reference sequence). CDR3 amino acids: CAWNLGQAEAFF. CDR3 sequence (DNA): TGTGCCTGGAACCTCGGACAGGCTGAAGCTTTCTTT. The full variable domain, its missing parts supplied by reference TRBV30 and TRBJ1-1, is SQTIHQWPATLVQPVGSPLSLECTVEGTSNPNLYWYRQAAGRGLQLLFYSVGIGQISSEVPQNLSASRPQDRQFILSSKKLLLSDSGFYLCAWNLGQAEAFFGQGTRLTVV.

Concerning this clonotype: This likely reflects a read error, since a far larger clone is one base away. The rearrangement joins TRBV9 to TRBJ1-1, with a weak D call TRBD1 (5 bases). This CDR3 is 12 amino acids long. Trimming cost V 10 bases and J 0 bases, with 10 bases left between them. Germline V gives CDR1 SGDLS, CDR2 YYNGEE. CDR3 coding DNA: TGTGCCCGCGGGGGTGTGAACACTGAAGCTTTCTTT. It specifies CARGGVNTEAFF.